The 26 T cell receptor beta chains below come from one sample, sequenced in a study of T cells after yellow fever vaccination. Each CDR3 protein is one row after TCRdb ran MiXCR on the 5' RACE reads. Found here are 300,000 to 400,000 distinct CDR3 sequences, roughly 7.5% of them singletons; the top ten hold 15% to 20%. This specimen was PBMCs, taken more than 35 days after the first yellow fever vaccination. The receptor set was obtained from a man aged 18 to 30 who received the YFV17D yellow fever vaccine.

The CDR3 sequence: CASGTGSSYNSPLHF. The CDR3 DNA reads TGTGCCAGCGGGACGGGGAGCTCCTATAATTCACCCCTCCACTTT. The chain uses TRBV2 and TRBJ1-6, with D possibly TRBD1 on 5 matching bases. The germline V and J ends were trimmed by 8 bases and 0 bases, with 11 bases remaining between them. The CDR3 runs to 15 residues. The germline V gene has CDR1 SNHLY and CDR2 FYNNEI.

The J gene is TRBJ2-3, the V gene TRBV20-1, with D perhaps given as TRBD1 or TRBD2 (6 bases each). This CDR3 has 14 residues. Germline V gene sequence: CDR1 DFQATT, CDR2 SNEGSKA (reference sequence). V lost 1 base and J lost 5, with 13 bases in between. The CDR3: CSARVWGRGDTQYF. The CDR3 region has the DNA TGCAGTGCTAGAGTATGGGGGCGGGGAGATACGCAGTATTTT.

This clonotype was found many times. This rearrangement joins TRBV20-1 to TRBJ2-3; 12 bases line up with TRBD2. Per germline, CDR1 DFQATT and CDR2 SNEGSKA (reference sequence). Trimming took 1 base from V and 4 from J; bases not matched to a gene: 3. The CDR3 extends over 15 amino acids. Here the CDR3 reads CSARALAGGSDTQYF. The CDR3 coding sequence is TGCAGTGCTAGAGCACTAGCGGGGGGATCAGATACGCAGTATTTT.

The V and J genes are TRBV5-8 and TRBJ2-6; 11 bases match TRBD1. Looked up from germline, CDR1 is SGHTS and CDR2 is YDEGEE. The CDR3 contains 16 residues. Unmatched junction bases numbered 4, after V lost 6 bases and J lost 2 bases. CDR3 amino acids: CASNRDRGAGANVLTF. The CDR3 nucleotides read TGTGCCAGCAACCGGGACAGGGGGGCTGGGGCCAACGTCCTGACTTTC.

DNA for the CDR3: TGTGCCAGCAGCCAGCGGGGGGACCTTAGCACAGATACGCAGTATTTT. This sequence encodes CASSQRGDLSTDTQYF. The chain has TRBV9 and TRBJ2-3; 9 bases line up with TRBD2. With V trimmed by 4 bases and J by 0 bases, 6 bases remained unmatched. Germline-derived CDR1 and CDR2 are SGDLS and YYNGEE. The CDR3 spans 16 residues.

This clonotype was seen a few times. The chain links TRBV20-1 to TRBJ2-2, with 9 bases aligning to TRBD1. Trimming at V came to 3 bases and at J to 3 bases, leaving 2 bases not matched to a gene. Per germline, CDR1 DFQATT and CDR2 SNEGSKA (reference sequence). This CDR3 is 14 amino acids long. CDR3 nucleotide sequence: TGCAGTGCTAGGACAGGGGGGCACACCGGGGAGCTGTTTTTT. It translates to CSARTGGHTGELFF.

This clonotype was seen more than once but under ten times. V gene TRBV4-3 combines with J gene TRBJ2-1; D is undetermined. Trimming cost V 5 bases and J 0 bases, with 11 bases left between them. Germline-derived CDR1 and CDR2 are LGHNA and YSLEER. There are 15 residues in the CDR3. The CDR3 DNA is TGCGCCAGCAGCTCGAGCGCAAGCTCCTACAATGAGCAGTTCTTC. Its translation: CASSSSASSYNEQFF.

The chain has TRBV4-1 and TRBJ2-7, with 9 bases fitting TRBD1. Per the germline V gene, CDR1 is MGHRA and CDR2 is YSYEKL. V lost 4 bases, J lost 0 bases, and 7 bases stayed unmatched. This CDR3 region has 16 residues. The CDR3 DNA reads as TGCGCCAGCAGCCTAGGGCAACAGGGGGCCTCCTACGAGCAGTACTTC. It specifies CASSLGQQGASYEQYF.

The rearrangement joins TRBV5-5 to TRBJ2-7, with D unresolved. Looked up from germline, CDR1 is SGHKS and CDR2 is YYEKEE (reference sequence). The V end was cut by 4 bases, the J end by 7 bases, with 12 bases between. The CDR3 consists of 12 residues. The CDR3 region is CASSALSWEQYV. In DNA, the CDR3 is TGTGCCAGCAGCGCCCTGAGTTGGGAGCAGTACGTC.

The sample holds a few counts of this clonotype. V is TRBV6-5 and J is TRBJ1-4; D is uncertain. The CDR3 runs to 13 residues. With 4 bases removed from V and 5 bases from J, the gap between germline ends came to 8 bases. CDR1 is MNHEY and CDR2 is SVGAGI in the germline V gene. CDR3 coding DNA: TGTGCCAGCAGTTTCGCACGGAATGAAAAACTGTTTTTT. Translated: CASSFARNEKLFF.

V is TRBV4-3 and J is TRBJ1-2; D unclear. Germline assignment: CDR1 LGHNA and CDR2 YSLEER. This CDR3 has 14 amino acids. Trimming cost V 0 bases and J 7 bases, with 12 bases left between them. CDR3 residues: CASSQDRVSTGYTF. Written as DNA, the CDR3 is TGCGCCAGCAGCCAAGATCGAGTATCCACTGGCTACACCTTC.

This clonotype was picked up a small number of times. The genes are TRBV7-3 and TRBJ2-6, with 7 bases fitting TRBD2. Trimming at V came to 4 bases and at J to 0 bases, leaving 9 bases not matched to a gene. CDR3 length: 18 residues. Germline V gene sequence: CDR1 SGHTA, CDR2 FQGTGA. The CDR3 nucleotides read TGTGCCAGCAGCTCAGGGAGGGGACGGCTCTCTGGGGCCAACGTCCTGACTTTC. Its translation: CASSSGRGRLSGANVLTF.

The sample holds a few counts of this clonotype. The chain is built from TRBV5-1 and TRBJ1-1; maybe TRBD1 (6 bases). The CDR3 loop spans 17 amino acids. Deletions cut 0 bases from V and 5 bases from J, with 20 bases between. In germline, CDR1 is SGHRS, CDR2 YFSETQ. CDR3 nucleotides: TGCGCCAGCAGCTTGGCCGTTGGTGGGGGCGAGGAGACTGAAGCTTTCTTT. It translates to CASSLAVGGGEETEAFF.

This clonotype was observed a handful of times. The chain employs TRBV4-1 and TRBJ2-7; D call uncertain. V was cut by 2 bases and J by 4 bases, with 18 bases left in between. Germline V lookup: CDR1 MGHRA, CDR2 YSYEKL. The CDR3 has 16 amino acids. CDR3 protein: CASSQPPGNSRYEQYF. The CDR3, as DNA: TGCGCCAGCAGCCAACCCCCGGGCAATTCCAGGTACGAGCAGTACTTC.

The chain joins TRBV10-3 to TRBJ2-3; 12 bases match TRBD1. In germline, CDR1 is ENHRY, CDR2 SYGVKD. This CDR3 is built from 13 residues. V was clipped by 10 bases and J by 4 bases; unmatched bases: 3. DNA for the CDR3: TGTGCCACGGGACAGGGGGCGTCAGATACGCAGTATTTT. Encoded protein: CATGQGASDTQYF.

This clonotype was recorded a few times. The chain links TRBV29-1 to TRBJ2-3; 8 positions match TRBD1. CDR3 length equals 15 residues. The V gene's germline CDR1 is SQVTM and CDR2 ANQGSEA. The junction had 4 bases not matched to a gene; V was cut back by 1 base and J by 1 base. The CDR3 loop is CSVEVGGQGTDTQYF. In DNA form, the CDR3 reads TGCAGCGTTGAAGTCGGGGGACAGGGCACAGATACGCAGTATTTT.

This chain connects TRBV20-1 to TRBJ2-5; TRBD2 might be the D (5 bases). The V end lost 0 bases, the J end lost 7 bases, and 12 bases lay between the germline ends. Per germline, CDR1 DFQATT and CDR2 SNEGSKA (reference sequence). The CDR3 has 13 amino acids. CDR3 bases: TGCAGTGCTAGAGATCTCGAGCGGTGGACCCAGTACTTC. This sequence encodes CSARDLERWTQYF.

DNA for the CDR3: TGTGCCAGCAGTTTATCCGGGGGCGGCTACGAGCAGTACGTC. Its protein is CASSLSGGGYEQYV. This sequence joins TRBV27 and TRBJ2-7, with D possibly being TRBD1 or TRBD2 (6 bases each). From germline, CDR1 is MNHEY and CDR2 SMNVEV (reference sequence). The length of the CDR3 is 14 residues. Trimming pared 0 bases from V and 3 bases from J, leaving 9 bases between.

This clonotype was detected many times. V gene TRBV5-1 combines with J gene TRBJ2-5; D remains unclear. This CDR3 comprises 15 residues. Trimming shortened V by 4 bases and J by 4 bases, and 17 bases separated the two germline ends. Germline V gene sequence: CDR1 SGHRS, CDR2 YFSETQ. DNA for the CDR3: TGCGCCAGCAGCCCGGAACGTCACAAAGGAGAGACCCAGTACTTC. Translating gives CASSPERHKGETQYF.

The V call is TRBV4-1, the J call TRBJ2-2; the D call may be TRBD1 or TRBD2 (5 bases each). Trimming took off 4 bases at V and 3 bases at J, with 12 bases between the two ends. The germline CDR1 and CDR2 sequences are MGHRA and YSYEKL. The CDR3 sequence is 15 residues long. CDR3 protein: CASSLVLGDTGELFF. CDR3 sequence (DNA): TGCGCCAGCAGCCTTGTCCTGGGGGACACCGGGGAGCTGTTTTTT.

This clonotype has at least ten counts. The V and J genes are TRBV5-4 and TRBJ2-1, with D possibly matching TRBD2 (5 bases). Germline loops: CDR1 SGHNT, CDR2 YYREEE (reference sequence). Trimming shortened V by 7 bases and J by 6 bases, and 23 bases separated the two germline ends. The CDR3 runs to 16 residues. The DNA of the CDR3 is TGTGCCAGCCCTGGGAACCGGGAACTTAGTGGCAATGAGCAGTTCTTC. Translated, it gives CASPGNRELSGNEQFF. The full variable domain, with the rest looked up from reference TRBV5-4 and TRBJ2-1, is ETGVTQSPTHLIKTRGQQVTLRCSSQSGHNTVSWYQQALGQGPQFIFQYYREEENGRGNFPPRFSGLQFPNYSSELNVNALELDDSALYLCASPGNRELSGNEQFFGPGTRLTVL.

The genes are TRBV28 and TRBJ2-4, with D tentatively TRBD2 (6 bases). Per the germline V gene, CDR1 is MDHEN and CDR2 is SYDVKM. This CDR3 contains 17 residues. V was clipped by 6 bases and J by 3 bases, with 21 bases between them. DNA for the CDR3: TGTGCCAGCAGCCAACGGGGTTGGGGGGTGGACAAAAACATTCAGTACTTC. Translated, it gives CASSQRGWGVDKNIQYF.

This chain uses TRBV6-5 with TRBJ1-5, with D perhaps matching TRBD1 (5 bases). The CDR3 loop spans 15 amino acids. Trimming cost V 4 bases and J 3 bases, with 13 bases left between them. Germline CDR1 is MNHEY and CDR2 is SVGAGI. The CDR3 spells CASSSQDNLNQPQHF. The CDR3 DNA reads as TGTGCCAGCAGTTCACAGGACAACCTCAATCAGCCCCAGCATTTT.

The CDR3 DNA is TGTGCCAGCAGCTTGGGACACTCTGGAAACACCATATATTTT. This translates into CASSLGHSGNTIYF. The V gene is TRBV7-2, the J gene TRBJ1-3; TRBD1 might be the D (6 bases). The CDR3 runs 14 residues. The germline gives CDR1 SGHTA, CDR2 FQGNSA. V was trimmed by 3 bases and J by 0 bases, leaving 6 bases between them.

The chain employs TRBV9 and TRBJ2-5, with D possibly TRBD1 on 6 matching bases. V was pared by 4 bases and J by 2 bases, with 18 bases between. CDR3 size: 16 residues. Germline V CDR1 and CDR2: SGDLS, YYNGEE. The CDR3 DNA sequence: TGTGCCAGCAGCCCTACGGACAGCCGAAGTCAAGAGACCCAGTACTTC. The encoded protein is CASSPTDSRSQETQYF.

This clonotype has a handful of counts. V and J are TRBV6-2 or TRBV6-3 and TRBJ1-5; D is unclear. From germline, CDR1 is MNHEY and CDR2 SVGEGT. V lost 0 bases to trimming and J lost 5 bases, with 11 bases between them. This CDR3 has 15 amino acids. The CDR3 DNA sequence: TGTGCCAGCAGTTACTCGCCGACGGCCTATCAGCCCCAGCATTTT. It specifies CASSYSPTAYQPQHF.